Following are 6 T cell receptor beta chains from one sample sequenced in a study of blood T cells in healthy people across ages (dated by TCRdb to about 2015). The library was made by 5' RACE. The sequencer listed for this sample is Illumina HiSeq 2500. A second PCR of about 6 to 11 cycles was performed with a sample-barcoded 5' primer and a J-beta primer mix. In TCRdb, the public reads were trimmed at Q25 with fastp and aligned with MiXCR, with productive beta chains retained. For every CDR3 protein sequence, its rows merge into one entry that carries the most common genes and DNA. This sample holds 550,000 to 750,000 distinct CDR3 sequences; under 25% were observed only once. The ten largest clones capture approximately 3.7% of the sample. Sequencing was performed on blood. All receptors derive from a man aged 65 to 85 in good health.

This clonotype occurred a few times. The rearrangement uses TRBV7-9 and TRBJ1-2, with D possibly being TRBD1 (5 bases). The CDR3 is 16 amino acids. CDR1 is SEHNR and CDR2 is FQNEAQ in the germline V gene (reference sequence). The germline V and J ends were trimmed by 2 bases and 0 bases, with 13 bases remaining between them. CDR3: CASSLLRDVPNYGYTF. The CDR3 bases are TGTGCCAGCAGCTTACTTCGGGACGTTCCTAACTATGGCTACACCTTC.

This clonotype was recorded a few times. The chain is built from TRBV24-1 and TRBJ2-7, with D perhaps being TRBD1 or TRBD2 (5 bases each). Gene TRBJ2-5 matches the end of the DNA better, so the J call may be wrong. CDR1 and CDR2 (germline): KGHDR, SFDVKD. This CDR3 has 13 amino acids. The CDR3 bases are TGTGCCACCAGTGATGGCCCTGGGGGGACCCAGTACTTC. This translates into CATSDGPGGTQYF.

The chain employs TRBV21-1 and TRBJ1-2; TRBD1 is taken as the D call from the table, unchecked against the DNA. TRBV21-1 is described as a pseudogene. The CDR3 runs to 12 residues. CDR3 nucleotides: TGTGCCAGCAGTGGCGTGGGGGACGGCTACACCTTC. Translation: CASSGVGDGYTF.

The chain employs TRBV25-1 and TRBJ2-7, with 13 bases matching TRBD2. The trim removed 7 bases at V and 5 bases at J, leaving 8 bases unmatched. This CDR3 has 15 residues. CDR1 is MGHDK and CDR2 is SYGVNS in the germline V gene. CDR3 bases: TGTGCCAGCAAGGGGGAGACTAGCGGGAGGAACGAGCAGTACTTC. This translates into CASKGETSGRNEQYF.

This sequence joins TRBV19 and TRBJ1-4, with TRBD1 identical over 7 bases. The length of the CDR3 is 14 residues. With 7 bases clipped from V and 7 bases from J, the junction kept 9 bases outside the gene matches. CDR1 and CDR2 (germline): LNHDA, SQIVND (reference sequence). The CDR3 spells CASIPGQKSEKLFF. The CDR3 DNA is TGTGCCAGTATTCCGGGACAGAAAAGTGAAAAACTGTTTTTT.

The V call is TRBV28, the J call TRBJ2-5; D could derive from TRBD1 or TRBD2 (7 bases each). CDR1 and CDR2 from the germline V gene are MDHEN and SYDVKM. The CDR3 spans 12 residues. Deletions cut 10 bases from V and 11 bases from J, with 20 bases between. The CDR3 here is CATNPTGREQYF. The CDR3 nucleotides read TGTGCCACCAACCCGACAGGGAGGGAGCAGTACTTC. The full variable domain, completed using reference TRBV28 and TRBJ2-5, is DVKVTQSSRYLVKRTGEKVFLECVQDMDHENMFWYRQDPGLGLRLIYFSYDVKMKEKGDIPEGYSVSREKKERFSLILESASTNQTSMYLCATNPTGREQYFGPGTRLLVL.